This entry lists 29 T cell receptor beta chains sequenced from one sample in a study of cytomegalovirus exposure and HLA in healthy donors. The table came from immunoSEQ multiplex PCR; TCRdb's copy has only in-frame clones and leaves some out. The data show about 98,000 clones, less than 90% seen once. The sequenced sample consisted of PBMCs. These receptors came from a man aged 18 to 30 in good health and CMV-seropositive.

The V and J genes are TRBV5-1 and TRBJ2-3, with 12 bases identical to TRBD2. The CDR3 is made up of 15 amino acids. Germline loops: CDR1 SGHRS, CDR2 YFSETQ. V was clipped by 0 bases and J by 8 bases; unmatched bases: 4. CDR3 loop: CASSLDLAGGPTQYF. The CDR3 DNA is TGCGCCAGCAGCTTGGACCTAGCGGGGGGGCCTACGCAGTATTTT.

The chain combines TRBV29-1 with TRBJ2-3; possible D gene TRBD2, 7 bases. Germline CDR1 and CDR2: SQVTM and ANQGSEA. The V and J ends lost 3 bases and 2 bases respectively, with 15 bases between them. The CDR3 is 15 amino acids. The CDR3 coding sequence is TGCAGCGTTGAGGGGGGGGCAGTTCCCACAGATACGCAGTATTTT. As protein: CSVEGGAVPTDTQYF.

The rearrangement links TRBV4-3 to TRBJ2-2; D might be TRBD1 (5 bases). The CDR3 has 16 residues. The germline CDR1 and CDR2 sequences are LGHNA and YSLEER. V gave up 4 bases and J gave up 5 bases, with 17 bases separating them. CDR3 coding DNA: TGCGCCAGCAGCCTATCCTCACAGGTCCCGACCGGGGAGCTGTTTTTT. Protein: CASSLSSQVPTGELFF.

The genes are TRBV18 and TRBJ1-1; TRBD1 matches 10 bases. This CDR3 region has 15 residues. V trimming: 3 bases; J trimming: 1 base; junction bases outside the gene matches: 2. Germline V gives CDR1 KGHSH, CDR2 LQKENI. The CDR3 DNA follows: TGTGCCAGCTCACCCGGACAGGGGGGGAACACTGAAGCTTTCTTT. Its protein is CASSPGQGGNTEAFF. The whole variable domain, remainder taken from reference TRBV18 and TRBJ1-1, is NAGVMQNPRHLVRRRGQEARLRCSPMKGHSHVYWYRQLPEEGLKFMVYLQKENIIDESGMPKERFSAEFPKEGPSILRIQQVVRGDSAAYFCASSPGQGGNTEAFFGQGTRLTVV.

J is TRBJ1-5 and V is TRBV15, with unresolved D. The CDR3 consists of 15 residues. The V end was cut by 5 bases, the J end by 1 base, with 12 bases between. Germline V lookup: CDR1 LNHNV, CDR2 YYDKDF (reference sequence). The CDR3 region is CATSGWAISNQPQHF. CDR3 sequence (DNA): TGTGCCACCAGCGGCTGGGCTATCAGCAATCAGCCCCAGCATTTT.

V and J are TRBV27 and TRBJ2-3, with a weak D call TRBD2 (5 bases). Germline lookup yields CDR1 MNHEY and CDR2 SMNVEV (reference sequence). The V end was cut by 1 base, the J end by 6 bases, with 17 bases between. The CDR3 has 16 amino acids. The CDR3 protein is CASSLLLGQEIDTQYF. The CDR3 bases are TGTGCCAGCAGTTTATTACTAGGCCAGGAAATCGATACGCAGTATTTT.

V usage is TRBV19 and J usage is TRBJ2-7; 14 nucleotides agree with TRBD2. This CDR3 is built from 16 residues. V was pared by 7 bases and J by 2 bases, with 7 bases of the junction left unmatched. Germline V lookup: CDR1 LNHDA, CDR2 SQIVND (reference sequence). The CDR3 spells CASTPGLAGGPYEQYF. The CDR3 DNA follows: TGTGCCAGTACCCCTGGACTAGCGGGGGGACCCTACGAGCAGTACTTC. The full variable domain, in which reference TRBV19 and TRBJ2-7 provide the parts outside the CDR3, is DGGITQSPKYLFRKEGQNVTLSCEQNLNHDAMYWYRQDPGQGLRLIYYSQIVNDFQKGDIAEGYSVSREKKESFPLTVTSAQKNPTAFYLCASTPGLAGGPYEQYFGPGTRLTVT.

With regard to this clone: The junction shows a germline mismatch at one end, possibly a read error. The chain uses TRBV9 and TRBJ1-5; no clear D. This CDR3 has 9 amino acids. Germline lookup yields CDR1 SGDLS and CDR2 YYNGEE. CDR3 loop: CASSKSEYF. The CDR3 DNA sequence: TGTGCCAGCAGCAAATCAGAATATTTT.

This chain connects TRBV4-1 to TRBJ1-5, with D hard to call. Trimming took 1 base from V and 6 from J, leaving 7 bases between them. This CDR3 comprises 13 residues. Germline-derived CDR1 and CDR2 are MGHRA and YSYEKL. CDR3 protein: CASSQAPSQPQHF. In DNA form, the CDR3 reads TGCGCCAGCAGCCAAGCGCCCAGTCAGCCCCAGCATTTT.

This clone showed up just once. The chain is built from TRBV9 and TRBJ2-4; weak D call: TRBD1 (6 bases). Trimming stripped 1 base from V and 7 bases from J, with 12 bases between. The CDR3 covers 14 residues. The germline gives CDR1 SGDLS, CDR2 YYNGEE. CDR3 sequence reads: CASSVNRERNIQYF. The DNA of the CDR3 is TGTGCCAGCAGCGTAAACAGGGAGAGGAACATTCAGTACTTC. Full variable domain (rest looked up from reference TRBV9 and TRBJ2-4): DSGVTQTPKHLITATGQRVTLRCSPRSGDLSVYWYQQSLDQGLQFLIQYYNGEERAKGNILERFSAQQFPDLHSELNLSSLELGDSALYFCASSVNRERNIQYFGAGTRLSVL.

The CDR3 DNA reads as TGCGCCAGCAGCCAAGGTTCAGGCCCCTCCCCCACAGATACGCAGTATTTT. It encodes CASSQGSGPSPTDTQYF. This chain uses TRBV4-1 with TRBJ2-3; D uncertain. The V and J ends lost 1 base and 2 bases respectively, with 16 bases between them. The CDR3 has 17 residues. Germline CDR1 and CDR2: MGHRA and YSYEKL.

V and J are TRBV25-1 and TRBJ2-5, with TRBD2 matching over 8 bases. The CDR3 sequence is 15 residues long. The junction had 5 bases not matched to a gene; V was cut back by 4 bases and J by 1 base. CDR1 MGHDK and CDR2 SYGVNS come from the germline V gene. The CDR3 sequence: CASSVVSGVQETQYF. CDR3 DNA sequence: TGTGCCAGCAGTGTGGTTAGCGGGGTCCAAGAGACCCAGTACTTC.

The chain carries TRBV18 and TRBJ1-2; the match to TRBD1 covers 8 bases. J lost 6 bases, V lost 3 bases, and 18 bases had no gene match. There are 18 residues in the CDR3. Germline V gene lookup returns CDR1 KGHSH and CDR2 LQKENI. The CDR3 DNA reads as TGTGCCAGCTCACCGAATGGTCCAAGGACAGGGTCGCTCGATGGCTACACCTTC. Amino acids: CASSPNGPRTGSLDGYTF.

The table lists this clone with a count of one. V usage is TRBV7-3 and J usage is TRBJ2-3; D is possibly TRBD2 (6 bases). V was trimmed by 8 bases and J by 0 bases, leaving 12 bases between them. CDR1 SGHTA and CDR2 FQGTGA come from the germline V gene. CDR3 size: 14 residues. CDR3 in DNA: TGTGCCAGCTCCCCCGGGAGCAGCACAGATACGCAGTATTTT. Protein: CASSPGSSTDTQYF.

The chain combines TRBV27 with TRBJ1-3; D perhaps matches TRBD1 (6 bases). The germline CDR1 and CDR2 sequences are MNHEY and SMNVEV (reference sequence). V lost 5 bases, J lost 3 bases, and 14 bases lay in between. The length of the CDR3 is 15 residues. Written as DNA, the CDR3 is TGTGCCAGCAGTGACACGGGACACTTTGGAAACACCATATATTTT. Translating it yields CASSDTGHFGNTIYF.

The chain has TRBV7-9 and TRBJ1-4, with 9 positions matching TRBD1. Germline lookup yields CDR1 SEHNR and CDR2 FQNEAQ (reference sequence). The CDR3 contains 15 residues. V lost 6 bases and J lost 9; bases outside the gene matches: 11. The CDR3 DNA sequence: TGTGCCAGCAGTACCTCACAGGGGGCTATGAAAAAACTGTTTTTT. Amino acid sequence: CASSTSQGAMKKLFF.

Concerning this clone: At one boundary the junction diverges from the germline segment, which might be a read error. The rearrangement joins TRBV19 to TRBJ2-2, with 9 bases fitting TRBD2. This CDR3 has 14 amino acids. Germline V gene lookup returns CDR1 LNHDA and CDR2 SQIVND (reference sequence). The CDR3 DNA reads TGCGGTACTAATAGCGGGGGTAACACCGGGGAGCTGTTTTTT. This sequence encodes CGTNSGGNTGELFF.

The chain couples TRBV29-1 to TRBJ1-2, with D maybe TRBD1 (5 bases). Trimming left V 8 bases short and J 7 bases short, with 20 bases between. Germline V gene data show CDR1 as SQVTM and CDR2 as ANQGSEA. CDR3 length: 13 amino acids. DNA of the CDR3: TGCAGCACTCTAAGTAGGGGAGGAGGTGGCTACACCTTC. Amino acids: CSTLSRGGGGYTF.

This clone was observed a few times. V usage is TRBV6-5 and J usage is TRBJ2-5; D not resolved. Deletions cut 0 bases from V and 1 base from J, with 6 bases between. Germline V lookup: CDR1 MNHEY, CDR2 SVGAGI. The CDR3 loop spans 14 amino acids. The CDR3 reads CASSYSGFQETQYF. DNA of the CDR3: TGTGCCAGCAGTTACTCCGGGTTCCAAGAGACCCAGTACTTC.

In this sample, this clone turned up a few times. This chain joins TRBV6-6 and TRBJ2-1; 8 bases line up with TRBD1. Germline V CDR1 and CDR2: MNHNY, SVGAGI (reference sequence). The V and J ends lost 5 bases and 2 bases, in that order; junction bases with no gene match: 5. This CDR3 spans 15 amino acids. CDR3 sequence (DNA): TGTGCCAGCAGTCCCGACAGGGGCGCCTACAATGAGCAGTTCTTC. It is translated as CASSPDRGAYNEQFF.

The chain has TRBV5-8 and TRBJ2-1; no clear D gene. V lost 9 bases and J 0 bases, leaving 13 bases between the germline ends. Germline lookup yields CDR1 SGHTS and CDR2 YDEGEE. The CDR3 loop spans 14 amino acids. This chain's CDR3 is CATSVRRSYNEQFF. CDR3 sequence (DNA): TGTGCCACGAGCGTGCGGCGCTCCTACAATGAGCAGTTCTTC. The entire variable domain, with the rest obtained from reference TRBV5-8 and TRBJ2-1, is as follows: EAGVTQSPTHLIKTRGQQATLRCSPISGHTSVYWYQQALGLGLQFLLWYDEGEERNRGNFPPRFSGRQFPNYSSELNVNALELEDSALYLCATSVRRSYNEQFFGPGTRLTVL.

CDR3 sequence reads: CASSQPDRGSYNEQFF. DNA for the CDR3: TGTGCCAGCAGCCAACCCGACAGGGGTTCCTACAATGAGCAGTTCTTC. The chain has TRBV16 and TRBJ2-1, with 8 bases identical to TRBD1. V dropped 2 bases and J dropped 1; count of bases not matched to a gene: 4. Germline CDR1 KGHSY, CDR2 FQNENV. The CDR3 is 16 residues long.

The gene calls are TRBV29-1 and TRBJ2-1, with TRBD1 as a possible D gene (6 bases). The germline V and J ends were trimmed by 0 bases and 6 bases, with 12 bases remaining between them. The CDR3 is made up of 14 amino acids. Germline V gene data show CDR1 as SQVTM and CDR2 as ANQGSEA. CDR3 region: CSVEDGTGRNEQFF. Here the CDR3 DNA reads TGCAGCGTTGAAGATGGAACAGGGCGCAATGAGCAGTTCTTC.

The chain combines TRBV9 with TRBJ2-1; D gene ambiguous. The CDR3 covers 11 residues. Trimming pared 7 bases from V and 9 bases from J, leaving 11 bases between. Germline assignment: CDR1 SGDLS and CDR2 YYNGEE. CDR3 in amino acids: CASAKSREQFF. DNA of the CDR3: TGTGCCAGCGCGAAATCTCGTGAGCAGTTCTTC.

J is TRBJ1-1 and V is TRBV25-1; D remains ambiguous. The germline V gene encodes CDR1 MGHDK and CDR2 SYGVNS. V lost 0 bases and J lost 3, with 11 bases in between. The CDR3 contains 15 residues. The CDR3 sequence: CASSEYEREDTEAFF. DNA of the CDR3: TGTGCCAGCAGTGAATATGAAAGGGAGGACACTGAAGCTTTCTTT. The entire variable domain, with the rest obtained from reference TRBV25-1 and TRBJ1-1, is as follows: EADIYQTPRYLVIGTGKKITLECSQTMGHDKMYWYQQDPGMELHLIHYSYGVNSTEKGDLSSESTVSRIRTEHFPLTLESARPSHTSQYLCASSEYEREDTEAFFGQGTRLTVV.

A single count supports this clone. V usage is TRBV7-2 and J usage is TRBJ1-6; 7 nucleotides align to TRBD1. The CDR3 runs 16 residues. Germline V gene sequence: CDR1 SGHTA, CDR2 FQGNSA. With 3 bases clipped from V and 5 bases from J, the junction kept 7 bases outside the gene matches. This CDR3 reads CASSLAGTDNNSPLHF. The DNA for the CDR3 is TGTGCCAGCAGCTTGGCCGGGACAGATAATAATTCACCCCTCCACTTT. The variable domain in full, with the rest retrieved from reference TRBV7-2 and TRBJ1-6, is GAGVSQSPSNKVTEKGKDVELRCDPISGHTALYWYRQSLGQGLEFLIYFQGNSAPDKSGLPSDRFSAERTGGSVSTLTIQRTQQEDSAVYLCASSLAGTDNNSPLHFGNGTRLTVT.

V gene TRBV7-2 combines with J gene TRBJ2-7; TRBD2 aligns across 7 bases. CDR3 length: 16 residues. With V trimmed by 0 bases and J by 0 bases, 5 bases remained unmatched. Germline V CDR1 and CDR2: SGHTA, FQGNSA. Here the CDR3 reads CASSLALGGGSYEQYF. CDR3 coding DNA: TGTGCCAGCAGCTTAGCGTTGGGCGGGGGCTCCTACGAGCAGTACTTC. Full variable domain (rest looked up from reference TRBV7-2 and TRBJ2-7): GAGVSQSPSNKVTEKGKDVELRCDPISGHTALYWYRQSLGQGLEFLIYFQGNSAPDKSGLPSDRFSAERTGGSVSTLTIQRTQQEDSAVYLCASSLALGGGSYEQYFGPGTRLTVT.

The V and J genes are TRBV14 and TRBJ2-7; weak D call: TRBD1 (6 bases). Per the germline V gene, CDR1 is SGHDN and CDR2 is FVKESK. This CDR3 contains 12 residues. Trimming cost V 8 bases and J 0 bases, with 8 bases left between them. The CDR3 DNA sequence: TGTGCCAGCGGACAGCTCTCCTACGAGCAGTACTTC. Translation: CASGQLSYEQYF.

The gene calls are TRBV7-3 and TRBJ1-2, with 8 bases identical to TRBD1. CDR1 SGHTA and CDR2 FQGTGA come from the germline V gene. Trimming at V came to 3 bases and at J to 6 bases, leaving 6 bases not matched to a gene. The length of the CDR3 is 14 residues. Here the CDR3 DNA reads TGTGCCAGCAGCTTGGACAGGGATAGTAATGGCTACACCTTC. Translated: CASSLDRDSNGYTF. The whole variable domain, remainder taken from reference TRBV7-3 and TRBJ1-2, is GAGVSQTPSNKVTEKGKYVELRCDPISGHTALYWYRQSLGQGPEFLIYFQGTGAADDSGLPNDRFFAVRPEGSVSTLKIQRTERGDSAVYLCASSLDRDSNGYTFGSGTRLTVV.